This T cell receptor (beta chain) was sequenced for a study of read filtering for tumor transcriptome and immune sequencing. About the study: R-ISS stage counts were under 10 for I, about 15 for II, roughly seven for III. Per sample, TCR-region reads ranged about 4 to 11 million by IR-seq, about 85 to 1,400 by RNA-seq.

At the time of active disease, bone marrow was collected from every patient. With regard to this clonotype: Antigen unknown. At one end, the junction sequence differs from germline, possibly due to a read error.

Study results and caveats: Approximately 80% of IR-seq clonotypes had one read, totaling about 4% of reads; RNA-seq: about 70% and 40%.

The CDR3 spans 13 residues. This library used roughly 400 ng RNA and molecular barcoded adaptors spanning alpha/delta and beta/gamma chains. TCRdb fed the reads into MiXCR, producing one record per CDR3 protein. The table shows fewer than 150,000 distinct CDR3 sequences, with 10% to 15% occurring only once. The V and J genes are TRBV12-3 or TRBV12-4 and TRBJ1-2; weak D call: TRBD1 (5 bases). The specimen was a population of CD138-negative cells sorted from bone marrow. The sequence was collected from a donor at least 40 years old with multiple myeloma. The CDR3 coding sequence is TGTGCCAGCAGTTTGGGGGGGGACTATGGCTACGCCTTC. Translated: CASSLGGDYGYAF.